This TCR beta chain was found in a study of Ad26.COV2.S vaccination and SARS-CoV-2 variants. TCRdb's table, derived via immunoSEQ multiplex PCR, lists solely in-frame clones and lacks some. The sample consists of about 350,000 clones, about 89% of them appearing once. The CDR3 spans 15 residues. V lost 1 base to trimming and J lost 3 bases, with 10 bases between them. Germline loops: CDR1 MNHNS, CDR2 SASEGT. Treatment reported: 19 received Ad26.COV2.S at low or high dose, single or two shots; roughly five received placebo; per-sample allocation not given. Collection of the samples took place on day 63 after the first injection of vaccine or placebo.

This chain uses TRBV6-1 with TRBJ1-3; D gene uncertain. The origin of this receptor is a person between 18 and 65 years old who received the Ad26.COV2.S COVID-19 vaccine or a placebo. Sequenced here: peripheral blood, sampled in a trial of Ad26.COV2.S vaccine versus placebo. The DNA for the CDR3 is TGTGCCAGCAGTGAAGTAGGCAGCCTTGGAAACACCATATATTTT. It codes for CASSEVGSLGNTIYF.